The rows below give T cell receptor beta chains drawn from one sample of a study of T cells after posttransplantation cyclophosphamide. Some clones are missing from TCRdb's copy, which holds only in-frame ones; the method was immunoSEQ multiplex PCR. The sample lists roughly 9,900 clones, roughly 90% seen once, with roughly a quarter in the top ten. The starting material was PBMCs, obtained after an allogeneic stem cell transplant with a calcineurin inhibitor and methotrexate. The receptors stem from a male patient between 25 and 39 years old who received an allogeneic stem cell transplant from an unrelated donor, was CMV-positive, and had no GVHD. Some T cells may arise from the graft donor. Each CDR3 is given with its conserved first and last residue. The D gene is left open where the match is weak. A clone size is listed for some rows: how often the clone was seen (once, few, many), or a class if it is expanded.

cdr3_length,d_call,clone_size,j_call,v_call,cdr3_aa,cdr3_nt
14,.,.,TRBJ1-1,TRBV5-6,CASSLWGLNTEAFF,TGTGCCAGCAGCTTGTGGGGCCTAAACACTGAAGCTTTCTTT
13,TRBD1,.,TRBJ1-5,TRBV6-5,CASKQGQDQPQHF,TGTGCCAGCAAACAGGGGCAGGATCAGCCCCAGCATTTT
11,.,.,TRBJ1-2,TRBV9,CASSGDSGYTF,TGTGCCAGCAGCGGCGATTCTGGCTACACCTTC
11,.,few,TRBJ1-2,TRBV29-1,CSVVSGNGYTF,TGCAGCGTTGTATCAGGGAATGGCTACACCTTC
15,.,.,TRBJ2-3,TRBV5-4,CASSSRAAGTDTQYF,TGTGCCAGCAGCTCCCGGGCAGCGGGCACAGATACGCAGTATTTT
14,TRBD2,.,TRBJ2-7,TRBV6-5,CASSYAYGRGEQYF,TGTGCCAGCAGTTACGCCTACGGGAGGGGCGAGCAGTACTTC
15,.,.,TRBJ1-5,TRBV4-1,CASSQVSGDNQPQHF,TGCGCCAGCAGCCAAGTTTCCGGGGACAATCAGCCCCAGCATTTT
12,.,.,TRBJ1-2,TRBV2,CASFRVNYGYTF,TGTGCCAGCTTCAGGGTTAACTATGGCTACACCTTC
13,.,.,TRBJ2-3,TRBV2,CASSALYTDTQYF,TGTGCCAGCAGTGCCCTTTACACAGATACGCAGTATTTT
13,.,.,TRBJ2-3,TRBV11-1,CASSSGNTDTQYF,TGTGCCAGCAGCTCCGGTAACACAGATACGCAGTATTTT
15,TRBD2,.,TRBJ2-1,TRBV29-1,CSVGRQAGGPGEQFF,TGCAGCGTTGGGAGGCAAGCGGGAGGGCCCGGTGAGCAGTTCTTC
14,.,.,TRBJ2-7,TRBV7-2,CASSEDTYSYEQYF,TGTGCCAGCAGCGAAGACACCTACTCCTACGAGCAGTACTTC
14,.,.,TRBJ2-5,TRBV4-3,CASSQDPGGETQYF,TGCGCCAGCAGCCAAGATCCCGGGGGTGAGACCCAGTACTTC
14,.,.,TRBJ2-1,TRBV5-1,CASSFPPPGNEQFF,TGCGCCAGCAGCTTCCCCCCCCCGGGCAATGAGCAGTTCTTC
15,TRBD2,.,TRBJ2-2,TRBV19,CASRDGTMNTGELFF,TGTGCCAGTAGGGACGGGACTATGAACACCGGGGAGCTGTTTTTT
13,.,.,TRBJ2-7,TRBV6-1,CASLWAAPYEQYF,TGTGCCAGCTTGTGGGCCGCCCCTTACGAGCAGTACTTC
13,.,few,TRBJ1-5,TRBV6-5,CASSGQQNQPQHF,TGTGCCAGCAGTGGGCAGCAGAATCAGCCCCAGCATTTT
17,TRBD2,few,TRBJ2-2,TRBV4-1,CASSRSWTSGRTGELFF,TGCGCCAGCAGCCGATCCTGGACTAGCGGGAGGACCGGGGAGCTGTTTTTT
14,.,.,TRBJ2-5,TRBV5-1,CASSLANAEETQYF,TGCGCCAGCAGCTTGGCCAACGCGGAAGAGACCCAGTACTTC
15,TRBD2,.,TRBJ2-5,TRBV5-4,CASSSKREGQETQYF,TGTGCCAGCAGCTCTAAGCGGGAGGGCCAGGAGACCCAGTACTTC
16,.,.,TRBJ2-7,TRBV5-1,CASSLDSRGLVGEQYF,TGCGCCAGCAGCTTGGACTCTCGGGGTCTCGTTGGGGAGCAGTACTTC
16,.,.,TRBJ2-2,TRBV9,CASSAHKGLQTGELFF,TGTGCCAGCAGCGCGCATAAGGGACTGCAGACCGGGGAGCTGTTTTTT
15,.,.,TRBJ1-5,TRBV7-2,CASSLTGNWDQPQHF,TGTGCCAGCAGCTTAACAGGAAACTGGGATCAGCCCCAGCATTTT
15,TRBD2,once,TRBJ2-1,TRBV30,CAWSKGLAAYNEQFF,TGTGCCTGGAGTAAGGGACTAGCGGCCTACAATGAGCAGTTCTTC
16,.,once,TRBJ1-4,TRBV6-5,CASSYSTGGAGEKLFF,TGTGCCAGCAGTTACTCCACGGGGGGTGCGGGTGAAAAACTGTTTTTT
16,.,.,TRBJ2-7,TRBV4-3,CASSQNQREPSYEQYF,TGCGCCAGCAGCCAAAACCAACGGGAGCCCTCCTACGAGCAGTACTTC
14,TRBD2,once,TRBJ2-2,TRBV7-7,CASSLAGGAGELFF,TGTGCCAGCAGCTTGGCGGGAGGGGCCGGGGAGCTGTTTTTT